This T cell receptor (beta chain) was captured in a study of blood T cell repertoires in COVID-19 (dated by TCRdb to the early 2020s). For context, the study as a whole: Samples from collaborators originated in the United States, Italy and Spain and spanned both the acute and convalescent phases of COVID-19. The prospective study material was composed of cDNA or gDNA derived from T cells, B-cell-depleted T cells, or PBMCs. The dataset comprised deeply sampled blood TCRbeta repertoires from subjects exposed to, actively infected with, or recovered from COVID-19. The repertoires were released in a freely available public database meant as a resource for research on the immune response to SARS-CoV-2. The samples were drawn from the first 160 participants of the ongoing ImmuneRACE study and from about 1,200 subjects provided by 6 global collaborators. Sample metadata almost always included a de-identified subject ID, COVID-19 status, age in years and sex. HLA class I and class II types, where available, came from metadata supplied by the sample provider rather than from assay-based typing.

Reading from cysteine to phenylalanine, the CDR3 counts 17 amino acids. Only the CDR3 region is kept as DNA, spanning 51 bases read in frame from base 1. The germline V gene specifies SNHLY as CDR1 and FYNNEI as CDR2. The immunoSEQ Assay, a bias-controlled multiplex PCR, was used to amplify TCRbeta CDR3 regions from genomic DNA. Concerning the study's data processing: Within the assay, amplification of reference gene primers was used to estimate how many nucleated cells each sample contained. To quantify the absolute abundance of each unique TCRbeta CDR3 rearrangement, sequence reads were collapsed and filtered. Productive Simpson clonality was computed per sample as the square root of Simpson's diversity index over productive rearrangements. TCRdb limited this immuneACCESS table to in-frame rearrangements with V and J called. A share of clones is missing; checked studies link under half to unresolved V genes, and the rest is unexplained. V and J calls and clone size are copied from that table; D and trimming were computed from the DNA. The sample includes some 230,000 clones, with about four fifths observed a single time. The ten largest clones add up to approximately 1.3% of the sample.

Findings and caveats that apply to the study as a whole: Clinical and demographic metadata were provided uncurated, with the amount varying by source and participant.

As concerns this clone: It has no known antigen specificity. No much larger clone is present one base from it, and per-base qualities are unavailable.

Participants in the prospective study were enrolled through a virtual design, were aged roughly 18 to 90 years, and lived in approximately 24 United States geographic areas. Cohort assignment in the prospective study relied on participant-reported clinical history from a screening survey and a study questionnaire. Mobile phlebotomists in the prospective study collected whole blood, serum and a nasopharyngeal or oropharyngeal swab from every participant. Over an approximately 2-month period, participants in the prospective study had the option of providing additional blood draws and questionnaires. Before DNA extraction, prospective study blood samples were shipped either frozen or at room temperature.

This clonotype was obtained from a woman between 35 and 50 years old with acute COVID-19. The chain employs TRBV2 and TRBJ2-7; 11 middle bases align to TRBD2. Sequencing used PBMCs or T cells enriched from blood (not recorded which). The CDR3 sequence is CGPELAGAHLSSYEQYF. The DNA sequence reads TGTGGCCCGGAACTAGCGGGAGCCCACCTTAGCTCCTACGAGCAGTACTTC.